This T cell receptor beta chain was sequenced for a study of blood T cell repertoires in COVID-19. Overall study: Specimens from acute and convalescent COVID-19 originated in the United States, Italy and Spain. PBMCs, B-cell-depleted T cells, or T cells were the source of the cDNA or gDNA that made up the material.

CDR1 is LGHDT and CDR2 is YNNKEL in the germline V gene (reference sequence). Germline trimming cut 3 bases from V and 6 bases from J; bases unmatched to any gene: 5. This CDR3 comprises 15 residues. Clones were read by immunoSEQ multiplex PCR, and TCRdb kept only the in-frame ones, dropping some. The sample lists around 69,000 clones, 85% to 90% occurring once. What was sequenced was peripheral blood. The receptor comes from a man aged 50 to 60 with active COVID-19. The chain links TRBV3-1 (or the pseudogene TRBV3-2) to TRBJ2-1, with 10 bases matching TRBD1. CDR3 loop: CASSQGGQGINEQFF. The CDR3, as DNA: TGTGCCAGCAGCCAGGGGGGACAGGGGATCAATGAGCAGTTCTTC.